The rows below give T cell receptor beta chains drawn from one sample of a study of T cell repertoires in cytomegalovirus infection. TCRdb redid the calling of the reads with MiXCR, one entry per CDR3 protein. The table lists 80,000 or so distinct CDR3 sequences, more than 20% of them singletons. No antigens are known for them. The sample was CD8+ T cells from cultured PBMCs, taken from culture after CMV antigen stimulation. The receptors were sampled from a human donor in good health (CMV status not recorded). Some clones in this sample may be carry-over from other donors' samples. Each CDR3 is given with its conserved first and last residue. D genes are given only for firm matches. Expanded clones are given a class, and other clones once, few, many or no size at all.

>few|TRBJ1-4|TRBV11-2|TRBD1
CASSLGGRLTNEKLFF
TGTGCCAGCAGCCTAGGGGGCCGCCTTACCAATGAAAAACTGTTTTTT
>many|TRBJ2-3|TRBV6-2/TRBV6-3|NA
CASSYIMGVQYF
TGTGCCAGCAGTTACATCATGGGGGTGCAGTATTTT
>few|TRBJ2-3|TRBV18|NA
CASSPPQGSTDTQYF
TGTGCCAGCTCACCACCGCAGGGAAGCACAGATACGCAGTATTTT
>few|TRBJ2-7|TRBV7-2|NA
CASSLIGNEQYF
TGTGCCAGCAGCTTAATAGGCAACGAGCAGTACTTC
>few|TRBJ1-4|TRBV3-1|NA
CASSQDGGATNEKLFF
TGTGCCAGCAGCCAAGATGGAGGAGCAACTAATGAAAAACTGTTTTTT
>NA|TRBJ2-7|TRBV2|TRBD2
CANVAGETYEQYF
TGTGCCAACGTAGCGGGAGAGACCTACGAGCAGTACTTC
>many|TRBJ1-5|TRBV7-2|NA
CASSFRGVNQPQHF
TGTGCCAGCAGCTTTCGGGGGGTCAATCAGCCCCAGCATTTT
>few|TRBJ2-5|TRBV28|TRBD2
CASSLRGGGARETQYF
TGTGCCAGCAGTTTGAGGGGCGGGGGGGCAAGAGAGACCCAGTACTTC
>many|TRBJ2-1|TRBV7-8|NA
CASSATFPEQFF
TGTGCCAGCAGCGCTACCTTTCCTGAGCAGTTCTTC
>NA|TRBJ2-1|TRBV15|TRBD2
CATSRDLQLAGMGEQFF
TGTGCCACCAGCAGAGATCTTCAACTAGCGGGAATGGGTGAGCAGTTCTTC
>few|TRBJ2-2|TRBV6-1|NA
CATSRANTGELFF
TGTGCCACCTCTCGAGCGAACACCGGGGAGCTGTTTTTT
>few|TRBJ1-1|TRBV30|NA
CAWSVGLSAEAFF
TGTGCCTGGAGTGTAGGCCTGAGCGCTGAAGCTTTCTTT
>NA|TRBJ2-3|TRBV6-1|TRBD1
CASSHRRGTGISTDTQYF
TGTGCCAGCAGTCACAGGAGGGGGACAGGGATTAGCACAGATACGCAGTATTTT
>once|TRBJ1-1|TRBV5-6|NA
CASSFTGPAEAFF
TGTGCCAGCAGCTTTACTGGCCCCGCTGAAGCTTTCTTT
>NA|TRBJ2-6|TRBV7-3|NA
CASSLTSGGLNSGANVLTF
TGTGCCAGCAGCTTAACCTCCGGGGGGCTGAACTCTGGGGCCAACGTCCTGACTTTC
>NA|TRBJ2-7|TRBV20-1|TRBD2
CSARGLAGRNEQYF
TGCAGTGCTAGGGGACTAGCGGGAAGGAACGAGCAGTACTTC
>few|TRBJ2-5|TRBV6-8|NA
CASSFTGFQETQYF
TGTGCCAGCAGTTTTACCGGGTTCCAAGAGACCCAGTACTTC
>NA|TRBJ2-2|TRBV4-2|NA
CASSQEGGRQINTGELFF
TGTGCCAGCAGCCAAGAGGGGGGGCGACAGATAAACACCGGGGAGCTGTTTTTT
>many|TRBJ2-1|TRBV7-2|NA
CASSLAATHNEQFF
TGTGCCAGCAGCTTAGCCGCCACTCACAATGAGCAGTTCTTC
>few|TRBJ2-1|TRBV6-2/TRBV6-3|TRBD2
CASSYRWIAGGLENEQFF
TGTGCCAGCAGTTACCGATGGATAGCGGGGGGGCTAGAAAATGAGCAGTTCTTC
>NA|TRBJ2-5|TRBV11-2|TRBD2
CASSLGTSGRGSQYF
TGTGCCAGCAGCTTAGGGACTAGCGGGAGGGGTTCCCAGTACTTC
>many|TRBJ1-6|TRBV7-6|NA
CASSLSGVGSPLHF
TGTGCCAGCAGCTTATCCGGGGTTGGTTCACCCCTCCACTTT
>NA|TRBJ2-7|TRBV4-3|NA
CASSQGLTGTWGLYEQYF
TGCGCCAGCAGCCAAGGCCTGACAGGGACTTGGGGGCTCTACGAGCAGTACTTC
>NA|TRBJ2-2|TRBV11-3|NA
CASSLDLIGGELFF
TGTGCCAGCAGCTTAGATCTAATCGGCGGGGAGCTGTTTTTT
>NA|TRBJ2-7|TRBV6-2/TRBV6-3|NA
CASSTGLTYEQYF
TGTGCCAGTTCAACAGGGTTGACCTACGAGCAGTACTTC
>many|TRBJ2-4|TRBV12-3/TRBV12-4|TRBD1
CASSPTGQGALGQYF
TGTGCCAGCAGCCCGACCGGACAGGGGGCGCTGGGTCAGTACTTC
>NA|TRBJ2-1|TRBV25-1|TRBD2
CASASGGGNEQFF
TGTGCCAGCGCCAGCGGGGGTGGAAATGAGCAGTTCTTC